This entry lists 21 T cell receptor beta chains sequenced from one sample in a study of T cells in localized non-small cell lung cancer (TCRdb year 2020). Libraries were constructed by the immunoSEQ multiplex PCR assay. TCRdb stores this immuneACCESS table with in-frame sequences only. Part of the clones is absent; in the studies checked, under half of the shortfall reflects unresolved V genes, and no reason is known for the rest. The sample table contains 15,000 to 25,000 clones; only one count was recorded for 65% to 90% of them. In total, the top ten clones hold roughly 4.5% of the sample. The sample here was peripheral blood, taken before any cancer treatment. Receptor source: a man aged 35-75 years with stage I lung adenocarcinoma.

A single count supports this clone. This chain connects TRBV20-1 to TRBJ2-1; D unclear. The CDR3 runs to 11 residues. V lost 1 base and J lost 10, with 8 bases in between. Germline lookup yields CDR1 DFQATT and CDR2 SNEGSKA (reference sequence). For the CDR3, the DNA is TGCAGTGCTAGAGGTCGCCGGGAGCAGTTCTTC. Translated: CSARGRREQFF.

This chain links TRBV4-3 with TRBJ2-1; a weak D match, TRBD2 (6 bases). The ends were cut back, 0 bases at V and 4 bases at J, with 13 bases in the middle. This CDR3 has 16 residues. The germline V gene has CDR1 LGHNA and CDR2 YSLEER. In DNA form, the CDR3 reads TGCGCCAGCAGCCAAGATCGGGGACTCCAATACAATGAGCAGTTCTTC. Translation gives CASSQDRGLQYNEQFF.

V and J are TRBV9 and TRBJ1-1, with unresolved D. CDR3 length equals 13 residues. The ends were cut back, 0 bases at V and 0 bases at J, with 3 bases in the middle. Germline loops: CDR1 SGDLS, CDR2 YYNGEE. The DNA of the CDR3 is TGTGCCAGCAGCGTAGAAGTGAACACTGAAGCTTTCTTT. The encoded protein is CASSVEVNTEAFF.

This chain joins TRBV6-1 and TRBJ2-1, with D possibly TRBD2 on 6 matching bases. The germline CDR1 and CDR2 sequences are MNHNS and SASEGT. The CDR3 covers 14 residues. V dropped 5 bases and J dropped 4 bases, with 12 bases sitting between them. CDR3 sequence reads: CASSSGGAYNEQFF. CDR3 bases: TGTGCCAGCAGTTCGGGCGGGGCTTACAATGAGCAGTTCTTC.

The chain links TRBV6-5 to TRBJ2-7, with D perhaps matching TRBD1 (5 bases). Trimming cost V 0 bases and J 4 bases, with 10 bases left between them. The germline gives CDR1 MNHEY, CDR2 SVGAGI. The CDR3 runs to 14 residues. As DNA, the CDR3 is TGTGCCAGCAGTTACTCGCAGGGAAGATACGAGCAGTACTTC. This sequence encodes CASSYSQGRYEQYF.

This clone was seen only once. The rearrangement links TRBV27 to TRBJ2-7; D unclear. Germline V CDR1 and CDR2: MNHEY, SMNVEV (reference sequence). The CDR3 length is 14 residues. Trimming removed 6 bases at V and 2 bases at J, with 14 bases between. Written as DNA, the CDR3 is TGTGCCAGCAGCGACGGACGGAAGACCTACGAGCAGTACTTC. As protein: CASSDGRKTYEQYF.

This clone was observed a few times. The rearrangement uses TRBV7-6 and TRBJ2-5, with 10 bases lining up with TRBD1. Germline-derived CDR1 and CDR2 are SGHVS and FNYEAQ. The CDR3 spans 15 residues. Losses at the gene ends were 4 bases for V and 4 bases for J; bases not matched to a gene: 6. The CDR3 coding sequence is TGTGCCAGCAGCTCGGGGACAGGGGCAGGAGAGACCCAGTACTTC. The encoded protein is CASSSGTGAGETQYF.

The CDR3: CASSKPYGEQGDNEKLFF. The CDR3 DNA sequence: TGCGCCAGCAGTAAGCCCTATGGGGAGCAGGGAGATAATGAAAAACTGTTTTTT. The rearrangement links TRBV10-2 to TRBJ1-4; D perhaps matches TRBD1 (5 bases). The germline V gene encodes CDR1 WSHSY and CDR2 SAAADI. CDR3 length: 18 amino acids. V was clipped by 5 bases and J by 4 bases, with 23 bases between them.

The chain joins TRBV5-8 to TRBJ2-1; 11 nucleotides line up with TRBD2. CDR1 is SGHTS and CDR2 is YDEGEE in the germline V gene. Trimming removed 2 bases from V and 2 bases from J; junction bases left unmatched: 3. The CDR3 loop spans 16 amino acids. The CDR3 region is CASSFPGLAAYNEQFF. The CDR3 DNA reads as TGTGCCAGCAGCTTCCCGGGACTAGCGGCCTACAATGAGCAGTTCTTC.

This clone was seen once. CDR3 in amino acids: CASSQDYVWGQETQYF. CDR3 in DNA: TGTGCCAGCAGCCAAGATTACGTCTGGGGCCAAGAGACCCAGTACTTC. V and J are TRBV14 and TRBJ2-5; D call uncertain. CDR3 length: 16 amino acids. Germline-derived CDR1 and CDR2 are SGHDN and FVKESK. Trimming shortened V by 0 bases and J by 1 base, and 12 bases separated the two germline ends. The variable domain in full, with the rest retrieved from reference TRBV14 and TRBJ2-5, is EAGVTQFPSHSVIEKGQTVTLRCDPISGHDNLYWYRRVMGKEIKFLLHFVKESKQDESGMPNNRFLAERTGGTYSTLKVQPAELEDSGVYFCASSQDYVWGQETQYFGPGTRLLVL.

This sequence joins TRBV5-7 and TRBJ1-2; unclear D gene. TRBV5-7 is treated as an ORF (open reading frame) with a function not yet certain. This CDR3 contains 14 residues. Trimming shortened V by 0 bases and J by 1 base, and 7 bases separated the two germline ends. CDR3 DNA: TGTGCCAGCAGCTTGGACGCTAGTAACTATGGCTACACCTTC. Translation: CASSLDASNYGYTF.

The CDR3 nucleotides read TGTGCCAGCAGGCGACAGGGAGTCGTCCATGGCTACACCTTC. Translated: CASRRQGVVHGYTF. This rearrangement joins TRBV28 to TRBJ1-2, with 7 nucleotides matching TRBD1. Per germline, CDR1 MDHEN and CDR2 SYDVKM. CDR3 length equals 14 residues. Trimming removed 6 bases from V and 6 bases from J; junction bases left unmatched: 10.

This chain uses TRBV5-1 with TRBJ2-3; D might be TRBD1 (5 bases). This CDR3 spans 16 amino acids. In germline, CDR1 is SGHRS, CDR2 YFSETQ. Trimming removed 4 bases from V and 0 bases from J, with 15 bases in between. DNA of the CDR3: TGCGCCAGCAGCATGCTACAGGTTTCTAGCACAGATACGCAGTATTTT. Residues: CASSMLQVSSTDTQYF. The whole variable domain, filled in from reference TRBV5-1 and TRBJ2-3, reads KAGVTQTPRYLIKTRGQQVTLSCSPISGHRSVSWYQQTPGQGLQFLFEYFSETQRNKGNFPGRFSGRQFSNSRSEMNVSTLELGDSALYLCASSMLQVSSTDTQYFGPGTRLTVL.

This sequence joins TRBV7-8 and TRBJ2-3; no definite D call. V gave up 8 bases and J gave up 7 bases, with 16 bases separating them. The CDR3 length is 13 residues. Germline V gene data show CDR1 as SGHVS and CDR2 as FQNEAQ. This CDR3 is CASGSLVGYTQYF. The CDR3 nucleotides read TGTGCCAGCGGCAGCCTGGTCGGTTATACGCAGTATTTT.

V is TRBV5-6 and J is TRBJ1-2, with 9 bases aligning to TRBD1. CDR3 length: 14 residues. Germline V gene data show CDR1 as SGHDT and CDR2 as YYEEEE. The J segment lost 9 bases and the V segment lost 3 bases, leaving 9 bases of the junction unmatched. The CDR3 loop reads CASSSGTGFMSYTF. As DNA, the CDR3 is TGTGCCAGCAGCTCCGGGACAGGGTTCATGAGCTACACCTTC.

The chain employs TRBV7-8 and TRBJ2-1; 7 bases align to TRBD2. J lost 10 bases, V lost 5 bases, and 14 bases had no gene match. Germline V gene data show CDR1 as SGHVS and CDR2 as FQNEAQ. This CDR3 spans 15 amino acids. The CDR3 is CASSVSGIGPREQFF. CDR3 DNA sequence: TGTGCCAGCAGCGTCAGCGGGATCGGTCCTCGGGAGCAGTTCTTC.

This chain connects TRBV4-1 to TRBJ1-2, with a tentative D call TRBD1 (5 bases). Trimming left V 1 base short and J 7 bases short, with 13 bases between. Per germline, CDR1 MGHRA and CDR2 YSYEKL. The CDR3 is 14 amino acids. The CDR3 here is CASSQGPGRAGYTF. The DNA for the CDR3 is TGCGCCAGCAGCCAAGGTCCAGGGCGGGCTGGCTACACCTTC.

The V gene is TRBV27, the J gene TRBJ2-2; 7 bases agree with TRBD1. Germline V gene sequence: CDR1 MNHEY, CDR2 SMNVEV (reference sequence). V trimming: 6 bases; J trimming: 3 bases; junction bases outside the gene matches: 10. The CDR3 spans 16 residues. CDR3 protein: CASRPFLGQHTGELFF. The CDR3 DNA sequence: TGTGCCAGCAGACCCTTTTTGGGACAGCACACCGGGGAGCTGTTTTTT.

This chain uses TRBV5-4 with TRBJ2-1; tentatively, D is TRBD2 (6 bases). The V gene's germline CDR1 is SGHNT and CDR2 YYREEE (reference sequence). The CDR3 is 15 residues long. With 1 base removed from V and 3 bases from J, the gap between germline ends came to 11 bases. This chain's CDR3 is CASSLLLANYNEQFF. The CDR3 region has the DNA TGTGCCAGCAGCTTGTTACTAGCAAACTACAATGAGCAGTTCTTC.

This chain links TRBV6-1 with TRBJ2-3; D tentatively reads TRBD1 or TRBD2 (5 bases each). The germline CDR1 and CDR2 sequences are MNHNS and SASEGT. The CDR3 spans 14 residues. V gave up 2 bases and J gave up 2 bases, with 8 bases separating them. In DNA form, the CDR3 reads TGTGCCAGCAGTGAAACCGGGGCCACAGATACGCAGTATTTT. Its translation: CASSETGATDTQYF.

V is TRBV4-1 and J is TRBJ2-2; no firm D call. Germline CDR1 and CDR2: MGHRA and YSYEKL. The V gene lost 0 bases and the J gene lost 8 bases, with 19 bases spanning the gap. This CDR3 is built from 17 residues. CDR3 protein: CASSQDRGSQSRGELFF. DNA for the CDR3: TGCGCCAGCAGCCAAGATAGAGGAAGCCAGTCGAGGGGGGAGCTGTTTTTT.